This T cell receptor (beta chain) was found in a study of response to subunit inactivated influenza vaccine. Study findings and constraints: Each seasonal influenza vaccination, the authors suggested, recruits few new T cells.

The germline V gene has CDR1 MGHRA and CDR2 YSYEKL. The V gene lost 1 base and the J gene lost 5 bases, with 16 bases spanning the gap. CDR3 size: 16 residues. About this clonotype itself: Its antigen remains unidentified.

MiXCR, applied by TCRdb to the RT-PCR reads, yields one record per CDR3 protein. The sample gives 540,000 or so distinct CDR3 sequences, 13% of which show up once; around 12% is in the top ten. V gene TRBV4-1 combines with J gene TRBJ2-3; D may match TRBD1 or TRBD2 (5 bases each). The sequences come from PBMCs from blood, collected roughly 46 days after vaccination. The TCR sequence derives from a man aged 45-65 years who received an inactivated influenza vaccine. CDR3 nucleotide sequence: TGCGCCAGCAGCCAAGGACCGGGACGGACAAGAGATACGCAGTATTTT. It specifies CASSQGPGRTRDTQYF.